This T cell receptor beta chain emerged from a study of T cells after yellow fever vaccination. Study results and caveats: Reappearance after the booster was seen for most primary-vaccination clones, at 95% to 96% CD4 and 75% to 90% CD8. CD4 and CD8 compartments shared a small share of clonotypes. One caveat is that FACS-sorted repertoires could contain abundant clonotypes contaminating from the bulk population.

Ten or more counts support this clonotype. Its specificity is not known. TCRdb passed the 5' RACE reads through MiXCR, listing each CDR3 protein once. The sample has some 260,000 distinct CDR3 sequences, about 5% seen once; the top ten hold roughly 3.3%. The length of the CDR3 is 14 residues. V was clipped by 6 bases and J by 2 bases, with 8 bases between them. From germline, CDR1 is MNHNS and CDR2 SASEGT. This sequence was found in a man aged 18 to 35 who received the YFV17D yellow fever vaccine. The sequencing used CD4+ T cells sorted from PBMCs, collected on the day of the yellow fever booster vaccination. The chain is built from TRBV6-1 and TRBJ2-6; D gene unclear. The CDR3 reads CASRVWAGANVLTF. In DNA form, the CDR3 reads TGTGCCAGCAGGGTTTGGGCTGGGGCCAACGTCCTGACTTTC.